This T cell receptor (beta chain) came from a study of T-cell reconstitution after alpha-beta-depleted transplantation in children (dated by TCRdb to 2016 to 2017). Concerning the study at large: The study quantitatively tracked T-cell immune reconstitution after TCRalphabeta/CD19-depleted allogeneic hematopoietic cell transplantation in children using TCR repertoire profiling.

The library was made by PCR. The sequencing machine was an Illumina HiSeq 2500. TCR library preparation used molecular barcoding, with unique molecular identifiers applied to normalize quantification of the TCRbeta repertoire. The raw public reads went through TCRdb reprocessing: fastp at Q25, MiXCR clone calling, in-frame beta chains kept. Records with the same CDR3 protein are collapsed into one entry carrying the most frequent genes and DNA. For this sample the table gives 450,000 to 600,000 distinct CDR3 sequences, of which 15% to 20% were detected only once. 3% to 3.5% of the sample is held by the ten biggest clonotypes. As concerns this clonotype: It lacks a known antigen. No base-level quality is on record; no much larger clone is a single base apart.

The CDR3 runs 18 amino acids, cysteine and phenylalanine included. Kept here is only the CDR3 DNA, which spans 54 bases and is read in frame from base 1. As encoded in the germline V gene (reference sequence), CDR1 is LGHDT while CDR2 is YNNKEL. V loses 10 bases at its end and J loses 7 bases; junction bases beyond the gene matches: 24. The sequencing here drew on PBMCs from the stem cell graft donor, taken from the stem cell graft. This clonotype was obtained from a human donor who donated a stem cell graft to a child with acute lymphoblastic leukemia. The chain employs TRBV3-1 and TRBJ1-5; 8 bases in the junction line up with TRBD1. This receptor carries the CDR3 CAICFGGRGRESWQPQHF. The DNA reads TGTGCCATCTGTTTTGGGGGCAGGGGGCGCGAGTCTTGGCAGCCCCAGCATTTT.